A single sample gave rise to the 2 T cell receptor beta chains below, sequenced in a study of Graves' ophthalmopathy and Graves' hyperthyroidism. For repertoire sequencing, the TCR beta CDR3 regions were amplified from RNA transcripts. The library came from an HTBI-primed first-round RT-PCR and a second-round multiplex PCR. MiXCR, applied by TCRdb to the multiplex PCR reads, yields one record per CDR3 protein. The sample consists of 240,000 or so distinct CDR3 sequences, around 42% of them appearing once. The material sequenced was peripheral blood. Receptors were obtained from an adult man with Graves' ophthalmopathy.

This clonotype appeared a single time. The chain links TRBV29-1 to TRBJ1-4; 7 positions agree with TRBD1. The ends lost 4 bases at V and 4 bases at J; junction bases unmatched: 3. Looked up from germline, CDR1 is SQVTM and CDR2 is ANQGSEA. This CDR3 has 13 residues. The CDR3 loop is CSVGTGGNEKLFF. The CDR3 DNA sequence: TGCAGCGTTGGGACAGGTGGTAATGAAAAACTGTTTTTT.

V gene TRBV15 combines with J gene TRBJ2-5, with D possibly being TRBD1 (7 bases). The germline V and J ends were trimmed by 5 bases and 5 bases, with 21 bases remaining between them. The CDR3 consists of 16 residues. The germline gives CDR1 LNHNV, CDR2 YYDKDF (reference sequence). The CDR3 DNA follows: TGTGCCACCAGCGATCAGGGGGGCGCATCTGGGGAGACCCAGTACTTC. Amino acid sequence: CATSDQGGASGETQYF.